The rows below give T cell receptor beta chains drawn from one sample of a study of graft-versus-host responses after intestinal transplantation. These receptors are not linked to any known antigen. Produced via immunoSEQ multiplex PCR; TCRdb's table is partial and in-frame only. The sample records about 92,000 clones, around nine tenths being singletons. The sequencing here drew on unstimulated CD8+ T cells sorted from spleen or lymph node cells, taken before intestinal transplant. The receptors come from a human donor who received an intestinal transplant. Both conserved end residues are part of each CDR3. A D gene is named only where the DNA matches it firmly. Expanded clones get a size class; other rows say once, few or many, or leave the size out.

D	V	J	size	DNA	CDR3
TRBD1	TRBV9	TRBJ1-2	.	TGTGCCAGCAGCGATGCCCGGGACAGGGGTTATGGCTACACCTTC	CASSDARDRGYGYTF
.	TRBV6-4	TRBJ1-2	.	TGTGCCAGCAGTGAGACCCACCGAAACAGGTCCTATGGCTACACCTTC	CASSETHRNRSYGYTF
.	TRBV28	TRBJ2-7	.	TGTGCCAGCAGTTTATGGGCCAGCGGAGGGGACGAGCAGTACTTC	CASSLWASGGDEQYF
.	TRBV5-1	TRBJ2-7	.	TGCGCCAGCAGCTTGGAAGCTAGCGCGAGCTACGAGCAGTACTTC	CASSLEASASYEQYF
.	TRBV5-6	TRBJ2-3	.	TGTGCCAGCGCCGACCTGGCACATACGCAGTATTTT	CASADLAHTQYF
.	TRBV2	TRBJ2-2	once	TGTGCCAGCAGTGTCGAAGCGGGCGACACCGGGGAGCTGTTTTTT	CASSVEAGDTGELFF
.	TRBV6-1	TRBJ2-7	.	TGTGCCAGCCAAATTACAGGCTCCTACGAGCAGTACTTC	CASQITGSYEQYF
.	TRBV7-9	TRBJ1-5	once	TGTGCCAGCAGCTTAAGTACCGGCCTCGGGCCCCAGCATTTT	CASSLSTGLGPQHF
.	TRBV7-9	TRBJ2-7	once	TGTGCCAGCAGCCACCTAGGTGACGAGCAGTACTTC	CASSHLGDEQYF
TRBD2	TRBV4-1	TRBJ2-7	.	TGTGCCAGCAGCCAAGATGCCGGGACTAGCGACGAGCAGTACTTC	CASSQDAGTSDEQYF
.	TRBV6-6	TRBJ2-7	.	TGTGCCAGCAGTTACTCGTCCCAGGGCCCCTACGAGCAGTACTTC	CASSYSSQGPYEQYF
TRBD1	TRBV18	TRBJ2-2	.	TGTGCCAGCCCGGACAGGGTCTTAACCGGGGAGCTGTTTTTT	CASPDRVLTGELFF
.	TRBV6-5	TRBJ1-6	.	TGTGCCAGCAGTTACTTCTGGGGTAATTCACCCCTCCACTTT	CASSYFWGNSPLHF
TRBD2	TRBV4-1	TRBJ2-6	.	TGCGCCAGCAGCACCACTAGCGGGGGACCCTCTGGGGCCAACGTCCTGACTTTC	CASSTTSGGPSGANVLTF
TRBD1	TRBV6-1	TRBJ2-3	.	TGTGCCAGCGGGGACAGGCTCATCACAGATACGCAGTATTTT	CASGDRLITDTQYF
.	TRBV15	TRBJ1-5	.	TGTGCCACGAGCACTTTGGGGGGAGATCAGCCCCAGCATTTT	CATSTLGGDQPQHF
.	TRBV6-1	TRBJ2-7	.	TGTGCCAGCAGTGTAGTGCGCTCCTACGAGCAGTACTTC	CASSVVRSYEQYF
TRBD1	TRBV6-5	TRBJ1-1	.	TGTGCCAGCAGCGACAGGGGGTTGATGAACACTGAAGCTTTCTTT	CASSDRGLMNTEAFF
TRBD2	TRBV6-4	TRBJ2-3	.	TGTGCCAGCGCTAGCGGGGGGGATGGAGATACGCAGTATTTT	CASASGGDGDTQYF
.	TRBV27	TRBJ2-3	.	TGTGCCATCAGGGCGTTGGGAAGCACAGATACGCAGTATTTT	CAIRALGSTDTQYF
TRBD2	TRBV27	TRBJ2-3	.	TGTGCCAGCAGTCTAGCGGGGGTCGAAGATACGCAGTATTTT	CASSLAGVEDTQYF
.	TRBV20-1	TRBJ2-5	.	TGCAGTGGTCGGTTGGGGGAGACCCAGTACTTC	CSGRLGETQYF
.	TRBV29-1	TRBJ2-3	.	TGCAGCGTTGAAGGGGTAGCGGAAACAGATACGCAGTATTTT	CSVEGVAETDTQYF
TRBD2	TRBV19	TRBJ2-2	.	TGTGCCAGTAGTGTGGGACTAGCTGACACCGGGGAGCTGTTTTTT	CASSVGLADTGELFF
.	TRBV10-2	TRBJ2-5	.	TGCGCCAGCAGTGAGAGTTCAGGACAGCTCCAAGAGACCCAGTACTTC	CASSESSGQLQETQYF